Below are 20 T cell receptor beta chains sequenced from a single sample in a study of metastatic and nonmetastatic thyroid tumors (dated by TCRdb to 2020 to 2022). No patient had received any treatment before thyroid surgery. Libraries were made using PCR. For sequencing, an Illumina HiSeq 4000 was employed. TCRdb trimmed the raw reads at Q25, called clones with MiXCR and kept productive beta chains. Across this sample there are some 83,000 clones, with under 15% seen only once. The ten largest make up approximately 8.8% of the sample. The sample comprised tumor tissue. These receptors came from a female donor with papillary thyroid cancer or a benign thyroid nodule (not recorded which). Some clones in this sample may be carry-over from other donors' samples.

This clone was recorded at least ten times. The chain couples TRBV15 to TRBJ1-1; 7 positions agree with TRBD1. Germline lookup yields CDR1 LNHNV and CDR2 YYDKDF (reference sequence). Trimming cost V 0 bases and J 0 bases; bases outside gene matches: 4. The CDR3 consists of 16 residues. CDR3 sequence (DNA): TGTGCCACCAGCAGAGAACGAACAGGGGTGAACACTGAAGCTTTCTTT. Encoded protein: CATSRERTGVNTEAFF.

This clone was found many times. The chain uses TRBV9 and TRBJ1-1; D is possibly TRBD1 (5 bases). CDR1 is SGDLS, CDR2 YYNGEE, per germline. Trimming removed 0 bases at V and 2 bases at J, with 14 bases between. The CDR3 covers 16 residues. CDR3 nucleotide sequence: TGTGCCAGCAGCGTAGCCCATGGGGCCCACAACACTGAAGCTTTCTTT. It translates to CASSVAHGAHNTEAFF.

The J gene is TRBJ2-1, the V gene TRBV18; D ambiguous. V dropped 3 bases and J dropped 8 bases, with 8 bases sitting between them. CDR1 and CDR2 from the germline V gene are KGHSH and LQKENI. The CDR3 loop spans 12 amino acids. The CDR3 sequence: CASSPGVDEQFF. In DNA, the CDR3 is TGTGCCAGCTCACCCGGAGTCGATGAGCAGTTCTTC.

At least ten counts were recorded for this clone. This chain joins TRBV27 and TRBJ2-4, with D perhaps TRBD1 (5 bases). Looked up from germline, CDR1 is MNHEY and CDR2 is SMNVEV (reference sequence). The V gene lost 4 bases and the J gene lost 11 bases, with 12 bases spanning the gap. The CDR3 runs 12 residues. The CDR3 sequence is CASSSRGYLQYF. CDR3 nucleotides: TGTGCCAGCAGTTCTAGGGGCTATCTTCAGTACTTC.

This clone occurred many times. The chain links TRBV19 to TRBJ2-5, with D perhaps matching TRBD1 or TRBD2 (5 bases each). The length of the CDR3 is 15 residues. Germline V gene data show CDR1 as LNHDA and CDR2 as SQIVND (reference sequence). Trimming pared 4 bases from V and 4 bases from J, leaving 16 bases between. CDR3 in DNA: TGTGCCAGTAGTAGAGGGTGGGGGACGGGAGAGACCCAGTACTTC. It is translated as CASSRGWGTGETQYF. Looking up the rest from reference TRBV19 and TRBJ2-5 gives the full variable domain: DGGITQSPKYLFRKEGQNVTLSCEQNLNHDAMYWYRQDPGQGLRLIYYSQIVNDFQKGDIAEGYSVSREKKESFPLTVTSAQKNPTAFYLCASSRGWGTGETQYFGPGTRLLVL.

This clone has more than one count but fewer than ten. The chain employs TRBV29-1 and TRBJ2-5, with D unclear. V was cut by 7 bases and J by 5 bases, with 17 bases left in between. Germline assignment: CDR1 SQVTM and CDR2 ANQGSEA. This CDR3 is built from 13 residues. CDR3 residues: CSAGSRTLETQYF. CDR3 nucleotides: TGCAGCGCCGGCAGTAGAACCCTTGAGACCCAGTACTTC.

This chain joins TRBV6-2 or TRBV6-3 and TRBJ2-7; TRBD2 is a possible D gene (6 bases). This CDR3 comprises 20 residues. The germline V and J ends were trimmed by 0 bases and 4 bases, with 28 bases remaining between them. CDR1 is MNHEY and CDR2 is SVGEGT in the germline V gene. The CDR3 loop reads CASSYSSPGLERPCRYEQYF. CDR3 nucleotides: TGTGCCAGCAGTTACTCGTCACCGGGACTCGAGAGGCCCTGTCGTTACGAGCAGTACTTC.

This clone was found a few times. This sequence joins TRBV29-1 and TRBJ2-1; 10 nucleotides agree with TRBD2. V lost 5 bases, J lost 10 bases, and 11 bases stayed unmatched. This CDR3 is 14 amino acids long. CDR1 and CDR2 (germline): SQVTM, ANQGSEA. Here the CDR3 reads CSVTGTSVRGEQFF. In nucleotides, the CDR3 is TGCAGCGTTACCGGGACTAGCGTCAGAGGGGAGCAGTTCTTC.

Notes on this clone: A much larger clone differs from this one at a single base, so this may be a read error. The chain recombines TRBV28 with TRBJ2-7, with D perhaps TRBD1 or TRBD2 (6 bases each). The germline gives CDR1 MDHEN, CDR2 SYDVKM. The CDR3 has 13 amino acids. Between the trimmed V and J ends, which lost 3 bases and 4 bases, there was a span of 10 bases. This CDR3 is CASSFRGRYEQYF. The CDR3, as DNA: TGTGCCAGCAGTTTTCGGGGGCGGTACGAGCAGTACTTC.

Turning to this clone: Being one base from a much bigger clone, this may be a read error. This sample includes further DNA sequences coding for the same CDR3. CDR3 region: CSARLGGTPEAFF. CDR3 nucleotide sequence: TGCAGTGCCCGTCTGGGGGGTACTCCTGAAGCTTTCTTT. This sequence joins TRBV20-1 and TRBJ1-1, with D possibly matching TRBD1 (5 bases). Trimming took 6 bases from V and 6 from J, leaving 17 bases between them. The CDR3 loop spans 13 amino acids. Germline CDR1 DFQATT, CDR2 SNEGSKA (reference sequence).

Points on this clone: This may be a read error, as it is one base from a much larger clone. Other nucleotide sequences from this sample produce the same CDR3. The chain carries TRBV10-1 and TRBJ2-5; possibly TRBD2 for D (7 bases). This CDR3 is 15 amino acids long. V lost 2 bases to trimming and J lost 1 base, with 11 bases between them. Germline CDR1 is WNHNN and CDR2 is SYGVQD (reference sequence). The CDR3 sequence is CASSEARGGQETQYF. As DNA, the CDR3 is TGCGCCAGCAGTGAGGCGAGGGGGGGCCAAGAGACCCAGTACTTC.

This clone has ten or more counts. V is TRBV9 and J is TRBJ2-7, with D tentatively TRBD2 (6 bases). Per the germline V gene, CDR1 is SGDLS and CDR2 is YYNGEE. This CDR3 is built from 16 residues. Between the trimmed V and J ends, which lost 0 bases and 7 bases, there was a span of 20 bases. Here the CDR3 DNA reads TGTGCCAGCAGCGTAGCGGGCGACGGCGGGACCAGTGAGCAGTACTTC. This encodes CASSVAGDGGTSEQYF.

This clone was seen many times. V is TRBV6-1 and J is TRBJ1-2; no clear D gene. The V gene lost 5 bases and the J gene lost 2 bases, with 9 bases spanning the gap. The CDR3 spans 13 residues. CDR1 and CDR2 from the germline V gene are MNHNS and SASEGT. The chain's CDR3 is CASSKIPNYGYTF. The CDR3 nucleotides read TGTGCCAGCAGTAAAATACCCAACTATGGCTACACCTTC.

J is TRBJ1-2 and V is TRBV6-1; D is uncertain. The germline V gene encodes CDR1 MNHNS and CDR2 SASEGT. The CDR3 runs to 9 residues. Trimming took off 7 bases at V and 9 bases at J, with 6 bases between the two ends. The CDR3 DNA reads TGTGCCAGCACCCATCGCTACACCTTC. It is translated as CASTHRYTF.

The chain joins TRBV27 to TRBJ2-7; 7 nucleotides match TRBD2. The V segment lost 9 bases and the J segment 0 bases; nucleotides outside the gene matches: 14. From germline, CDR1 is MNHEY and CDR2 SMNVEV (reference sequence). The length of the CDR3 is 16 residues. CDR3 bases: TGTGCCAGGTGTTTGGGTCTAGCGGTACACTCCTACGAGCAGTACTTC. Its protein is CARCLGLAVHSYEQYF.

This clone was seen repeatedly, ten times or more. V and J are TRBV5-1 and TRBJ2-7; D is uncertain. There are 12 residues in the CDR3. Deletions cut 4 bases from V and 0 bases from J, with 5 bases between. Germline CDR1 and CDR2: SGHRS and YFSETQ. The CDR3 protein is CASSASSYEQYF. CDR3 nucleotide sequence: TGCGCCAGCAGCGCCAGCTCCTACGAGCAGTACTTC.

This chain connects TRBV18 to TRBJ2-1; no reliable D call. Germline V gives CDR1 KGHSH, CDR2 LQKENI. Trimming shortened V by 4 bases and J by 2 bases, and 15 bases separated the two germline ends. The CDR3 is 16 residues long. CDR3 sequence: CASSQSSVYTYNEQFF. CDR3 coding DNA: TGTGCCAGCTCACAAAGTTCTGTGTACACCTACAATGAGCAGTTCTTC.

This clone was counted ten times or more. The CDR3 DNA follows: TGTGCCAGCACTTCCCTCCTAGGGCAGAATGAAAAACTGTTTTTT. Encoded protein: CASTSLLGQNEKLFF. V is TRBV28 and J is TRBJ1-4; D remains ambiguous. This CDR3 spans 15 amino acids. Trimming pared 7 bases from V and 5 bases from J, leaving 17 bases between. Germline V CDR1 and CDR2: MDHEN, SYDVKM.

There are many counts of this clone. Other nucleotide sequences in the sample specify the same CDR3. The rearrangement uses TRBV6-1 and TRBJ1-2; D is undetermined. This CDR3 spans 14 amino acids. Trimming removed 5 bases from V and 11 bases from J, with 21 bases in between. The germline V gene has CDR1 MNHNS and CDR2 SASEGT. The CDR3 region is CASSQGSLSTSYTF. CDR3 nucleotide sequence: TGTGCCAGCAGTCAAGGGAGTTTGAGTACTTCGTACACCTTC.

Only a few counts were recorded for this clone. Possible read error: a much larger clone is one base away. Other DNA variants within this sample encode the same CDR3. J is TRBJ2-1 and V is TRBV10-3; possibly TRBD1 or TRBD2 for D (5 bases each). The V end lost 2 bases, the J end lost 5 bases, and 7 bases lay between the germline ends. CDR1 is ENHRY, CDR2 SYGVKD, per germline. This CDR3 is built from 13 residues. The CDR3 sequence: CAISEGTHNEQFF. CDR3 DNA: TGTGCCATCAGTGAGGGGACCCACAATGAGCAGTTCTTC.